This is a list of T cell receptor beta chains from one sample in a study of T cells after yellow fever vaccination. TCRdb reprocessed the 5' RACE reads with MiXCR, giving one entry per CDR3 protein. Of 250,000 to 300,000 distinct CDR3 sequences in the sample, under 9% were seen once. The sequencing used CD4+ T cells sorted from PBMCs, collected 5 days after the yellow fever booster vaccination. The receptor source for this set is a man between 18 and 35 years old who received the YFV17D yellow fever vaccine. Both conserved end residues are part of each CDR3. The D gene is left open where the match is weak. A clone size is listed for some rows: how often the clone was seen (once, few, many), or a class if it is expanded.

>TRBJ2-5|few|TRBV7-3|NA
TGTGCCAGCAGCCTAAATAATCACCAAGAGACCCAGTACTTC
CASSLNNHQETQYF
>TRBJ1-2|NA|TRBV10-3|TRBD1
TGTGCCATCAGTGAGGGACAGGGGGATGGCTACACCTTC
CAISEGQGDGYTF
>TRBJ2-5|many|TRBV28|TRBD2
TGTGCCAGCAGTTCCATGCGGGAGACGGAGACCCAGTACTTC
CASSSMRETETQYF
>TRBJ2-3|few|TRBV6-5|NA
TGTGCCAGCACCCAACGGGGTGCTCGCACAGATACGCAGTATTTT
CASTQRGARTDTQYF
>TRBJ1-1|many|TRBV6-5|NA
TGTGCCAGCAGCACGAAACTGGACTATAAGAGGGACACTGAAGCTTTCTTT
CASSTKLDYKRDTEAFF
>TRBJ2-5|many|TRBV5-1|NA
TGCGCCAGCAAGGACGGCGGGGTGGAGACCCAGTACTTC
CASKDGGVETQYF
>TRBJ1-4|few|TRBV20-1|TRBD1
TGCAGTGCTCAGGGACAGGGGGCGCGAGATAATGAAAAACTGTTTTTT
CSAQGQGARDNEKLFF
>TRBJ1-1|many|TRBV5-1|TRBD1
TGCGCCAGCAGCTTGGCTCGACAGGGGAGTGAAGCTTTCTTT
CASSLARQGSEAFF
>TRBJ2-6|NA|TRBV11-2|NA
TGTGCCAGCAGCTCCCCGCTGCGACCTGGGGCCAACGTCCTGACTTTC
CASSSPLRPGANVLTF
>TRBJ2-5|few|TRBV5-1|NA
TGCGCCAGTACCAAAGAGACCCAGTACTTC
CASTKETQYF
>TRBJ1-2|few|TRBV7-2|TRBD1
TGTGCCAGCACCCTGGTGGGGACAGGGCAAAGCGGCTACACCTTC
CASTLVGTGQSGYTF
>TRBJ2-1|few|TRBV4-1|NA
TGCGCCAGCAGCCACGTGCGGGGCCTCAGCTCCTACAATGAGCAGTTCTTC
CASSHVRGLSSYNEQFF
>TRBJ2-3|NA|TRBV7-2|NA
TGTGCCAGCAGGGCTGGACAGAACACAGATACGCAGTATTTT
CASRAGQNTDTQYF
>TRBJ2-1|many|TRBV12-3/TRBV12-4|NA
TGTGCCAGCAGTGTAACAGGGAGCTCCTACAATGAGCAGTTCTTC
CASSVTGSSYNEQFF
>TRBJ2-7|few|TRBV7-2|TRBD1
TGTGCCAGCAGCTCCACGACAGGGCTCGGGGAGCAGTACTTC
CASSSTTGLGEQYF
>TRBJ2-5|few|TRBV9|NA
TGTGCCAGCAGCCTTAGACAGTACCAAGAGACCCAGTACTTC
CASSLRQYQETQYF
>TRBJ2-7|NA|TRBV10-2|NA
TGCGCCAGCAGTGGGACATGGGGTAGCGAGCAGTACTTC
CASSGTWGSEQYF
>TRBJ1-6|NA|TRBV13|NA
TGTGCCAGCAGCATAACGGGGGCCCTCCGGAGATCACCCCTCCACTTT
CASSITGALRRSPLHF
>TRBJ2-5|many|TRBV4-1|NA
TGCGCCAGCAGCCAAGCTCGGCCAGGGATCGAGACCCAGTACTTC
CASSQARPGIETQYF
>TRBJ2-4|few|TRBV28|NA
TGTGCCAGCAGATTGCCATTTGGGTTCATTCAGTACTTC
CASRLPFGFIQYF
>TRBJ1-5|few|TRBV6-6|TRBD1
TGTGCCAGCAGTTACCCACAGGGGACCCAGCATTTT
CASSYPQGTQHF
>TRBJ2-3|few|TRBV10-1|NA
TGCGCCAGCAGTGAAGGAGCCACAGATACGCAGTATTTT
CASSEGATDTQYF
>TRBJ2-7|NA|TRBV5-4|TRBD1
TGTGCCAGCAGAGAAAGGGGACAGGGGTGGAAGGAGCAGTACTTC
CASRERGQGWKEQYF
>TRBJ1-2|few|TRBV7-9|NA
TGTGCCAGCAGCTTAAGGTCACACGAACCCTTCTATGGCTACACCTTC
CASSLRSHEPFYGYTF
>TRBJ2-3|few|TRBV5-1|NA
TGCGCCAGCAGCCCGTCGGGGAGATCCGAAGATACGCAGTATTTT
CASSPSGRSEDTQYF
>TRBJ2-7|few|TRBV29-1|TRBD1
TGCAGCGTGGGACAGGGAAGAACCGAGCAGTACTTC
CSVGQGRTEQYF
>TRBJ2-2|few|TRBV5-4|TRBD1
TGTGCCAGCACCCTACGGACAGGGGGCCCCGGGGAGCTGTTTTTT
CASTLRTGGPGELFF
>TRBJ2-6|few|TRBV5-1|NA
TGCGCCAGCAGCTCGGACGGAAACTCTGGGGCCAACGTCCTGACTTTC
CASSSDGNSGANVLTF
>TRBJ1-1|few|TRBV7-2|TRBD1
TGTGCCAGCAGCTTCCCGCCGGGACAGCGATCTACCACTGAAGCTTTCTTT
CASSFPPGQRSTTEAFF
>TRBJ2-7|NA|TRBV18|TRBD1
TGTGCCAGCTCACCAGGGACAGGGTTTGGGAATGAGCAGTACTTC
CASSPGTGFGNEQYF
>TRBJ1-5|NA|TRBV5-5|NA
TGTGCCAGCAGCTTATCGGGGTTTCGCAATCAGCCCCAGCATTTT
CASSLSGFRNQPQHF
>TRBJ2-5|NA|TRBV14|TRBD2
TGTGCCAGCAGCCAAGGACTAGCGGGGTCGGAGACCCAGTACTTC
CASSQGLAGSETQYF
>TRBJ2-2|few|TRBV11-1|NA
TGTGCCAGCAGCTTAGCCCGGGGACACACCGGGGAGCTGTTTTTT
CASSLARGHTGELFF
>TRBJ2-2|many|TRBV5-1|NA
TGCGCCAGCAGCTTGGACAGTAACACCGGGGAGCTGTTTTTT
CASSLDSNTGELFF
>TRBJ2-5|NA|TRBV6-4|NA
TGTGCCAGCAACCTTTGGGAGACCCAGTACTTC
CASNLWETQYF
>TRBJ2-7|few|TRBV12-3/TRBV12-4|NA
TGTGCCAGCAGTTGGGGCGTGTACGAGCAGTACTTC
CASSWGVYEQYF
>TRBJ2-3|NA|TRBV7-2|TRBD2
TGTGCCAGCAGCTTGGGTGGCGGGGGGGCTGCAGATACGCAGTATTTT
CASSLGGGGAADTQYF
>TRBJ1-5|NA|TRBV5-6|NA
TGTGCCAGCAGCCTTCAAATTAGTCAGCCCCAGCATTTT
CASSLQISQPQHF
>TRBJ1-4|NA|TRBV27|NA
TGTGCCAGCAGTTTTTACCCCGAGCAGGATGAAAAACTGTTTTTT
CASSFYPEQDEKLFF
>TRBJ2-3|NA|TRBV20-1|NA
TGCAGTGCTAGAGGGGGTCAAGGGGCTGGGAGCACAGATACGCAGTATTTT
CSARGGQGAGSTDTQYF
>TRBJ2-5|NA|TRBV7-2|TRBD1
TGTGCCAGCAGGCCAACAGGGGGCGGTGAGACCCAGTACTTC
CASRPTGGGETQYF
>TRBJ1-6|NA|TRBV6-5|TRBD1
TGTGCCAGCAGTTACGCAACAGGGGTTGGATCACCCCTCCACTTT
CASSYATGVGSPLHF
>TRBJ2-1|many|TRBV20-1|NA
TGCAGTGCCCCCCGCCCCGGACTACCCAATAATGAGCAGTTCTTC
CSAPRPGLPNNEQFF
>TRBJ2-7|few|TRBV7-2|TRBD2
TGTGCCAGCAGCTTACCTAGAGCGGGGGGTAGCTCCTACGAGCAGTACTTC
CASSLPRAGGSSYEQYF
>TRBJ2-5|few|TRBV5-1|NA
TGCGCCAGCAGCTTGGGGGGTCTAAGGGCCCAAGAGACCCAGTACTTC
CASSLGGLRAQETQYF
>TRBJ1-2|many|TRBV29-1|NA
TGCAGCGTTGAGAGGGACTCACGCTATGGCTACACCTTC
CSVERDSRYGYTF
>TRBJ2-4|NA|TRBV10-3|NA
TGTGCCATCAGTGCAGGCGATTGGATTCAGTACTTC
CAISAGDWIQYF
>TRBJ2-3|NA|TRBV7-2|TRBD2
TGTGCCAGCAGCCCCCGGGGGAGCGGGGGGTTATATACGCAGTATTTT
CASSPRGSGGLYTQYF
>TRBJ1-6|NA|TRBV25-1|NA
TGTGCCAGCAGTGAGGGGACTTATAATTCACCCCTCCACTTT
CASSEGTYNSPLHF
>TRBJ2-1|few|TRBV6-6|NA
TGTGCCAGCACCGGCGGACTCTTCTACAATGAGCAGTTCTTC
CASTGGLFYNEQFF
>TRBJ2-1|NA|TRBV9|TRBD1
TGTGCCAGCAGCGCCGGGACAGGGAGCCACAATGAGCAGTTCTTC
CASSAGTGSHNEQFF
>TRBJ2-3|NA|TRBV20-1|TRBD2
TGCAGTGCGAGCGGGGACACAGATACGCAGTATTTT
CSASGDTDTQYF
>TRBJ2-5|many|TRBV7-2|NA
TGTGCCAGCAGCTCGTACCAAGAGACCCAGTACTTC
CASSSYQETQYF
>TRBJ1-2|NA|TRBV12-3/TRBV12-4|NA
TGTGCCAGCAGTTTCGAGGAAAGATATGGCTACACCTTC
CASSFEERYGYTF
>TRBJ1-2|few|TRBV20-1|NA
TGCAGTGCGAGAACAGGGTCCTATGGCTACACCTTC
CSARTGSYGYTF
>TRBJ2-5|few|TRBV5-1|NA
TGCGCCAGCAGCTTGGCATGGAAGGGCGGGTACCAAGAGACCCAGTACTTC
CASSLAWKGGYQETQYF
>TRBJ1-5|few|TRBV6-1|TRBD1
TGTGCCAGCAGTACTAGGGACAGGGAGGCTCAGCCCCAGCATTTT
CASSTRDREAQPQHF
>TRBJ1-2|NA|TRBV5-5|NA
TGTGCCAGCAGCGCAGGGCAGCGCTATGGCTACACCTTC
CASSAGQRYGYTF
>TRBJ2-1|NA|TRBV5-5|TRBD2
TGTGCCAGCAGCTCCGGGACTAGCAACCACAATGAGCAGTTCTTC
CASSSGTSNHNEQFF
>TRBJ2-5|NA|TRBV20-1|TRBD1
TGCAGTGCTGGACAGGGGTTAGGAGAGACCCAGTACTTC
CSAGQGLGETQYF